Shown below are 31 T cell receptor beta chains from a single sample sequenced in a study of Ad26.COV2.S vaccination and SARS-CoV-2 variants. Regarding treatment: 15 to 20 received Ad26.COV2.S at low or high dose, single or two shots; about five received placebo; per-sample allocation not given. The study sampled participants on day 63 after the first vaccine or placebo injection. Only in-frame clones appear in the TCRdb table, and some are missing; sequencing was by immunoSEQ multiplex PCR. The sample yields around 450,000 clones, 75% to 90% seen once. Sequencing was performed on peripheral blood, taken in a trial of Ad26.COV2.S vaccine versus placebo. These receptor sequences come from a person aged 18-65 years who received the Ad26.COV2.S COVID-19 vaccine or a placebo.

The chain employs TRBV29-1 and TRBJ2-3; no firm D call. This CDR3 contains 13 residues. Deletions cut 3 bases from V and 0 bases from J, with 7 bases between. Germline CDR1 SQVTM, CDR2 ANQGSEA. CDR3 loop: CSVESPSTDTQYF. CDR3 DNA: TGCAGCGTTGAGTCTCCTAGCACAGATACGCAGTATTTT.

V usage is TRBV7-9 and J usage is TRBJ2-2; TRBD1 matches at 7 bases. The CDR3 sequence is 14 residues long. The trim removed 4 bases at V and 6 bases at J, leaving 5 bases unmatched. Germline V gene lookup returns CDR1 SEHNR and CDR2 FQNEAQ (reference sequence). The CDR3 bases are TGTGCCAGCAGCTACAGGGGTTTAGCCGGGGAGCTGTTTTTT. Its protein product is CASSYRGLAGELFF.

This clone was observed once. The J gene is TRBJ1-4, the V gene TRBV28, with 12 bases fitting TRBD1. Germline V lookup: CDR1 MDHEN, CDR2 SYDVKM. The CDR3 is made up of 19 amino acids. V shed 2 bases and J 3 bases; nucleotides not matched to a gene: 10. The CDR3 reads CASSLGLWDRGPANEKLFF. CDR3 bases: TGTGCCAGCAGTTTAGGTCTCTGGGACAGGGGGCCTGCTAATGAAAAACTGTTTTTT.

The chain combines TRBV7-9 with TRBJ1-4, with 12 positions matching TRBD1. Germline V gives CDR1 SEHNR, CDR2 FQNEAQ (reference sequence). V lost 6 bases and J lost 7; bases outside the gene matches: 15. The CDR3 has 18 amino acids. In DNA form, the CDR3 reads TGTGCCAGCAGTTCCACCCGGGGACAGGGGGCGCCCCGTGAAAAACTGTTTTTT. Amino acids: CASSSTRGQGAPREKLFF.

This chain uses TRBV28 with TRBJ2-5; TRBD2 matches at 11 bases. CDR1 MDHEN and CDR2 SYDVKM come from the germline V gene. The V gene end was trimmed by 6 bases and the J gene end by 4 bases; junction bases not matched to a gene: 10. The length of the CDR3 is 16 residues. CDR3 nucleotide sequence: TGTGCCAGCAGCCTAGCCAGCCTAGCGGGAGGAGAGACCCAGTACTTC. Translation: CASSLASLAGGETQYF.

Comments on this clone: The sample has other DNA sequences that encode this CDR3 too. The genes are TRBV6-5 and TRBJ1-6, with no clear D. The length of the CDR3 is 13 residues. V lost 9 bases to trimming and J lost 0 bases, with 6 bases between them. Germline V gene data show CDR1 as MNHEY and CDR2 as SVGAGI. In DNA form, the CDR3 reads TGTGCCAGTTGGAGCTCCTATAATTCACCCCTCCACTTT. Translated: CASWSSYNSPLHF.

The rearrangement links TRBV24-1 to TRBJ2-1, with no clear D. Germline V gives CDR1 KGHDR, CDR2 SFDVKD. This CDR3 region has 13 residues. V was shortened by 1 base and J by 8 bases, with 8 bases between the two germline ends. Written as DNA, the CDR3 is TGTGCCACCAGTGATTTTGGTGGGGATGAGCAGTTCTTC. Translated, it gives CATSDFGGDEQFF.

The rearrangement links TRBV28 to TRBJ2-7; D possibly corresponds to TRBD2 (5 bases). In germline, CDR1 is MDHEN, CDR2 SYDVKM. There are 15 residues in the CDR3. Trimming pared 3 bases from V and 1 base from J, leaving 13 bases between. CDR3 sequence (DNA): TGTGCCAGCAGTTTGATGGACTCTCTTTCCTACGAGCAGTACTTC. Translated, it gives CASSLMDSLSYEQYF.

As concerns this clone: Other DNA sequences of this sample code for an identical CDR3. The chain is built from TRBV6-5 and TRBJ1-2; tentatively, D is TRBD1 (5 bases). This CDR3 has 13 amino acids. Trimming stripped 5 bases from V and 2 bases from J, with 9 bases between. Per germline, CDR1 MNHEY and CDR2 SVGAGI. The CDR3 sequence: CASSRDGNYGYTF. The CDR3 DNA follows: TGTGCCAGCAGTCGGGACGGGAACTATGGCTACACCTTC.

This clone has only one observation. The chain couples TRBV5-1 to TRBJ2-4; TRBD2 matches at 11 bases. CDR1 SGHRS and CDR2 YFSETQ come from the germline V gene. Trimming cost V 6 bases and J 6 bases; bases outside gene matches: 8. The CDR3 totals 15 residues. The CDR3: CASTAPGTSGNIQYF. The CDR3 nucleotides are TGCGCCAGCACCGCCCCCGGGACTAGCGGAAACATTCAGTACTTC.

This chain links TRBV30 with TRBJ1-1; TRBD1 is a possible D gene (5 bases). Germline CDR1 GTSNPN, CDR2 SVGIG (reference sequence). The germline V and J ends were trimmed by 4 bases and 3 bases, with 15 bases remaining between them. This CDR3 is built from 14 residues. This CDR3 reads CAWIHPMGDTEAFF. The CDR3 region has the DNA TGTGCCTGGATTCATCCCATGGGGGACACTGAAGCTTTCTTT. The whole variable domain, remainder taken from reference TRBV30 and TRBJ1-1, is SQTIHQWPATLVQPVGSPLSLECTVEGTSNPNLYWYRQAAGRGLQLLFYSVGIGQISSEVPQNLSASRPQDRQFILSSKKLLLSDSGFYLCAWIHPMGDTEAFFGQGTRLTVV.

V and J are TRBV11-2 and TRBJ2-5; maybe TRBD2 (7 bases). V was cut by 10 bases and J by 2 bases, with 26 bases left in between. This CDR3 spans 17 amino acids. Germline V gives CDR1 SGHAT, CDR2 FQNNGV. In nucleotides, the CDR3 is TGTGCCACCGGCCCCCAAAGGGGGAGGGAGTTACAAGAGACCCAGTACTTC. Translated, it gives CATGPQRGRELQETQYF.

This clone appeared a single time. The chain combines TRBV6-2 or TRBV6-3 with TRBJ2-3, with TRBD2 matching 8 bases. Germline CDR1 is MNHEY and CDR2 is SVGEGT. Trimming took 2 bases from V and 4 from J; bases not matched to a gene: 2. The CDR3 loop spans 14 amino acids. The CDR3 DNA reads as TGTGCCAGCAGTTACAACGGGGGGGCAGATACGCAGTATTTT. Translation gives CASSYNGGADTQYF.

V is TRBV7-9 and J is TRBJ1-4; 7 bases are a match to TRBD1. The CDR3 length is 14 residues. J gave up 8 bases and V 5 bases, and 8 bases lay outside the gene matches. Germline-derived CDR1 and CDR2 are SEHNR and FQNEAQ (reference sequence). Here the CDR3 DNA reads TGTGCCAGCAGCCGCCAGGGGGTTAAAGAAAAACTGTTTTTT. This gives the protein CASSRQGVKEKLFF.

The J gene is TRBJ1-3, the V gene TRBV10-3; D is unresolved. The CDR3 totals 17 residues. Trimming pared 9 bases from V and 0 bases from J, leaving 21 bases between. Germline assignment: CDR1 ENHRY and CDR2 SYGVKD. The CDR3 sequence: CAMSREPVGTSGNTIYF. The CDR3 DNA reads as TGTGCCATGTCAAGGGAACCCGTGGGAACCTCTGGAAACACCATATATTTT.

The chain recombines TRBV7-8 with TRBJ1-5; D is unresolved. The CDR3 runs 13 residues. The germline V and J ends were trimmed by 1 base and 6 bases, with 7 bases remaining between them. CDR1 is SGHVS, CDR2 FQNEAQ, per germline. The CDR3 spells CASSLGRTQPQHF. The CDR3 DNA is TGTGCCAGCAGCTTAGGGCGGACTCAGCCCCAGCATTTT. Filled out from reference TRBV7-8 and TRBJ1-5, the complete variable domain reads GAGVSQSPRYKVAKRGQDVALRCDPISGHVSLFWYQQALGQGPEFLTYFQNEAQLDKSGLPSDRFFAERPEGSVSTLKIQRTQQEDSAVYLCASSLGRTQPQHFGDGTRLSIL.

The rearrangement links TRBV4-2 to TRBJ1-5; TRBD1 agrees at 7 bases. Per germline, CDR1 LGHNA and CDR2 YNFKEQ. V lost 6 bases and J lost 0; bases outside the gene matches: 8. The CDR3 consists of 16 residues. DNA of the CDR3: TGTGCCAGCAGTCCAGGACAGGCTTATAGCAATCAGCCCCAGCATTTT. Encoded protein: CASSPGQAYSNQPQHF.

In its sample, this clone was seen once. The V call is TRBV19, the J call TRBJ2-3; TRBD2 matches at 9 bases. J was trimmed by 3 bases and V by 3 bases; bases with no gene match: 10. The germline V gene has CDR1 LNHDA and CDR2 SQIVND (reference sequence). The CDR3 is 17 residues long. For the CDR3, the DNA is TGTGCCAGTAGTATCGGCAATGCGGGAGGGTGGACAGATACGCAGTATTTT. Its protein is CASSIGNAGGWTDTQYF.

This sequence joins TRBV6-2 or TRBV6-3 and TRBJ1-5; 8 nucleotides align to TRBD1. Trimming removed 4 bases from V and 6 bases from J; junction bases left unmatched: 8. CDR1 is MNHEY, CDR2 SVGEGT, per germline. CDR3 length equals 15 residues. CDR3 protein: CASSSRDRLGQPQHF. The CDR3 nucleotides read TGTGCCAGCAGTTCCCGGGACAGGCTTGGTCAGCCCCAGCATTTT.

The DNA for the CDR3 is TGTGCCAGCAGCTTAACAGGGGTGGGGGAAAAACTGTTTTTT. Protein: CASSLTGVGEKLFF. The genes are TRBV5-5 and TRBJ1-4; TRBD1 matches 7 bases. V shed 2 bases and J 8 bases; nucleotides not matched to a gene: 6. The CDR3 runs to 14 residues. Germline CDR1 is SGHKS and CDR2 is YYEKEE (reference sequence).

This chain links TRBV9 with TRBJ2-1, with 7 bases fitting TRBD2. The CDR3 length is 16 residues. The germline V gene encodes CDR1 SGDLS and CDR2 YYNGEE. Trimming removed 0 bases from V and 7 bases from J; junction bases left unmatched: 10. CDR3 amino acids: CASSVVGREARNEQFF. The CDR3 DNA follows: TGTGCCAGCAGCGTAGTCGGACGGGAGGCCAGGAATGAGCAGTTCTTC.

This clone has just one count. The V call is TRBV5-5, the J call TRBJ1-6; the match to TRBD1 covers 8 bases. From germline, CDR1 is SGHKS and CDR2 YYEKEE (reference sequence). The J segment lost 7 bases and the V segment lost 4 bases, leaving 7 bases of the junction unmatched. The CDR3 covers 15 residues. The CDR3 sequence: CASSPPGQENSPLHF. The CDR3 DNA follows: TGTGCCAGCAGCCCTCCGGGACAGGAAAATTCACCCCTCCACTTT.

The chain joins TRBV4-3 to TRBJ1-2; 10 nucleotides align to TRBD1. Trimming took 4 bases from V and 3 from J; bases not matched to a gene: 5. This CDR3 has 15 amino acids. Germline lookup yields CDR1 LGHNA and CDR2 YSLEER. In DNA form, the CDR3 reads TGCGCCAGCAGCCTGTTCGGGACAGGGGACTATGGCTACACCTTC. It is translated as CASSLFGTGDYGYTF.

This chain joins TRBV7-9 and TRBJ2-7; tentatively, D is TRBD2 (5 bases). The ends were cut back, 6 bases at V and 3 bases at J, with 12 bases in the middle. Germline V lookup: CDR1 SEHNR, CDR2 FQNEAQ (reference sequence). This CDR3 has 13 residues. The CDR3: CASRSPRGYEQYV. The DNA for the CDR3 is TGTGCCAGCAGGTCCCCTCGGGGCTACGAGCAGTACGTC.

The V and J genes are TRBV27 and TRBJ2-1; 7 bases are a match to TRBD2. CDR1 MNHEY and CDR2 SMNVEV come from the germline V gene (reference sequence). The CDR3 is 16 amino acids. Losses at the gene ends were 3 bases for V and 8 bases for J; bases not matched to a gene: 13. CDR3: CASSFQGAGRAYEQFF. The DNA for the CDR3 is TGTGCCAGCAGTTTCCAGGGCGCGGGGAGGGCCTATGAGCAGTTCTTC.

The chain has TRBV18 and TRBJ2-1; D gene uncertain. V was trimmed by 2 bases and J by 2 bases, leaving 16 bases between them. CDR1 is KGHSH and CDR2 is LQKENI in the germline V gene. This CDR3 comprises 17 residues. The CDR3 nucleotides read TGTGCCAGCTCACCATTGTTCCCACCCCGGGCCTACAATGAGCAGTTCTTC. This gives the protein CASSPLFPPRAYNEQFF.

The CDR3 DNA reads TGCAGCGTTGCGGGCGACTCTGAGCAGTTCTTC. Translation: CSVAGDSEQFF. J is TRBJ2-1 and V is TRBV29-1; D call uncertain. The germline V gene has CDR1 SQVTM and CDR2 ANQGSEA. The CDR3 covers 11 residues. V was trimmed by 4 bases and J by 9 bases, leaving 10 bases between them.

The chain uses TRBV6-1 and TRBJ1-2; no reliable D call. This CDR3 has 14 residues. Trimming removed 2 bases from V and 7 bases from J, with 14 bases in between. Germline CDR1 is MNHNS and CDR2 is SASEGT. CDR3 bases: TGTGCCAGCAGTGAAACCCAGAAGCCCGCTGGCTACACCTTC. Translated, it gives CASSETQKPAGYTF.

The chain has TRBV6-2 or TRBV6-3 and TRBJ2-1; D is unresolved. The germline CDR1 and CDR2 sequences are MNHEY and SVGEGT. Between the trimmed V and J ends, which lost 4 bases and 8 bases, there was a span of 12 bases. The CDR3 runs to 13 residues. CDR3 nucleotides: TGTGCCAGCAGTTTCTCTCTTGTCCATGAGCAGTTCTTC. Protein sequence: CASSFSLVHEQFF.

The rearrangement joins TRBV4-3 to TRBJ2-5, with D possibly matching TRBD1 (6 bases). CDR3 length: 17 residues. Germline V gene sequence: CDR1 LGHNA, CDR2 YSLEER. V was pared by 4 bases and J by 5 bases, with 23 bases between. Here the CDR3 DNA reads TGCGCCAGCAGCCCGAGTCGTCGCAGGGGCTGGGGGGAGACCCAGTACTTC. Encoded protein: CASSPSRRRGWGETQYF.

The chain employs TRBV28 and TRBJ1-1; 10 nucleotides match TRBD1. Per the germline V gene, CDR1 is MDHEN and CDR2 is SYDVKM. The CDR3 is 14 amino acids. The junction had 6 bases not matched to a gene; V was cut back by 6 bases and J by 5 bases. The CDR3 DNA reads TGTGCCAGCAGAAGACAGGGGGCAGTGACTGAAGCTTTCTTT. Residues: CASRRQGAVTEAFF.